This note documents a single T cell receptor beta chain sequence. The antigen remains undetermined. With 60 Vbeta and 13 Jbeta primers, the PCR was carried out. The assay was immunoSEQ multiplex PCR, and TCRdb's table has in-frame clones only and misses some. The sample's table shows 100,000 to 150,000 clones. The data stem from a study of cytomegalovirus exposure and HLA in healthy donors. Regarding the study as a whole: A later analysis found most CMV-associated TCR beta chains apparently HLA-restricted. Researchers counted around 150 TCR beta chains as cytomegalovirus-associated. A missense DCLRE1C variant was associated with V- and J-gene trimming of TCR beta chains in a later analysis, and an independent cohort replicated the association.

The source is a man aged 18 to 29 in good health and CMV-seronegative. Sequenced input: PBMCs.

In DNA, the CDR3 is TGTGCCATCAGTGATCCCGGACAGCCGAGCAATCAGCCCCAGCATTTT. Its translation is CAISDPGQPSNQPQHF. The rearrangement uses TRBV10-3 and TRBJ1-5, with a weak D call TRBD1 (6 bases). The CDR3 length is 16 residues. In germline, CDR1 is ENHRY, CDR2 SYGVKD. Trimming pared 3 bases from V and 1 base from J, leaving 13 bases between.